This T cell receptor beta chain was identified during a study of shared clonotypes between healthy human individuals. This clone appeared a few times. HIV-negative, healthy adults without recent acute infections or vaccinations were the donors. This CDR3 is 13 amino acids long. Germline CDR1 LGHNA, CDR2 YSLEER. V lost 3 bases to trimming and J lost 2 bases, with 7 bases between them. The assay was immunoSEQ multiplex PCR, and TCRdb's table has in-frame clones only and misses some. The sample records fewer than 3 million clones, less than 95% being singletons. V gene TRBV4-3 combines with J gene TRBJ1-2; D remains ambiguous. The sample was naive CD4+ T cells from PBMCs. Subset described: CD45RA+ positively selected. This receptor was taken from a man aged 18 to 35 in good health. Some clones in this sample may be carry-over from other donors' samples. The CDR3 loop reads CASSHEGNYGYTF. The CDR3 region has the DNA TGCGCCAGCAGCCATGAAGGGAACTATGGCTACACCTTC.